This T cell receptor (beta chain) was recorded in a study of cytomegalovirus exposure and HLA in healthy donors. About the study: A later analysis reported the same platform for the 90 to 150 validation repertoires and the 650 to 750 first-cohort repertoires. The study, taken as a whole, reports: Overall, about 160 TCR beta chains were annotated as cytomegalovirus-associated. First-cohort TCR clusters tended to co-occur in the 130 or so validation repertoires, a later analysis found.

A word on this clone: Its specificity is not known.

Produced via immunoSEQ multiplex PCR; TCRdb's table is partial and in-frame only. Of about 130,000 clones listed, 80% to 90% were seen once; the top ten hold 0.95% to 1.5%. The sequence derives from a young woman in good health and CMV-seronegative. The sample taken for sequencing was PBMCs.

The CDR3 coding sequence is TGTGCCAGCAGCGTAAAAACAGGGGGCGATCAGCCCCAGCATTTT. The encoded protein is CASSVKTGGDQPQHF. The rearrangement links TRBV7-6 to TRBJ1-5, with TRBD1 identical over 9 bases. Germline lookup yields CDR1 SGHVS and CDR2 FNYEAQ. The ends lost 5 bases at V and 5 bases at J; junction bases unmatched: 7. The CDR3 extends over 15 amino acids.